The clone carrying this T cell receptor beta chain was picked up a small number of times. Germline V gives CDR1 DFQATT, CDR2 SNEGSKA (reference sequence). Trimming pared 5 bases from V and 7 bases from J, leaving 20 bases between. The CDR3 sequence is 14 residues long. This record comes from a study of response to subunit inactivated influenza vaccine. Using its own MiXCR run on the RT-PCR reads, TCRdb lists one record per CDR3 protein. The sample carries hundreds of thousands of distinct CDR3 sequences, 11% recorded once. These data also formed part of another study, on T cells expressing NK-cell markers. This second report adds: The TCR beta cDNA came from 5'RACE template switching with UMIs. Sorted CD3+CD56+NKG2C+, CD3+CD56+NKG2C- and CD3+CD56-NKG2C+ T cells provided the TCR beta repertoires. Several of the experiments relied on an anti-gamma-delta TCR antibody so that only alpha-beta TCR T cells were sorted. Over 5 donors carried dominant NKG2C+ clonotypes that made up roughly 1.0-7.0% of their CD8+ T cells.

V gene TRBV20-1 combines with J gene TRBJ1-1; D unresolved. The input for sequencing was PBMCs from blood, taken on the day of vaccination. The receptor's source is a middle-aged man who received an inactivated influenza vaccine. DNA for the CDR3: TGCAGTGCTGTACTCACAGTGAATCCGGGTGAAGCTTTCTTT. Residues: CSAVLTVNPGEAFF.